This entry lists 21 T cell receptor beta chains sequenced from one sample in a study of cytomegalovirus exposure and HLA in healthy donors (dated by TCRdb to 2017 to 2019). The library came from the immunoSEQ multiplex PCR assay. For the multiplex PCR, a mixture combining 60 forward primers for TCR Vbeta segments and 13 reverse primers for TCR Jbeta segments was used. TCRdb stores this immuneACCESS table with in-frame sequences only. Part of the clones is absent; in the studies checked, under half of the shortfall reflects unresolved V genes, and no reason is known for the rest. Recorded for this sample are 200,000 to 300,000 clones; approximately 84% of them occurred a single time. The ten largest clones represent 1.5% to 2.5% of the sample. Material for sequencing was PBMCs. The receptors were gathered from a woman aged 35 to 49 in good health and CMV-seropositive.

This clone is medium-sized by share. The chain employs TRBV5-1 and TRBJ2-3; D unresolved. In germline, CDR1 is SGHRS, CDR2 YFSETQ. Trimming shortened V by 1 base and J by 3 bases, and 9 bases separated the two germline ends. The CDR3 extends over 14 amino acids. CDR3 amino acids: CASSLSVLTDTQYF. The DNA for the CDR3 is TGCGCCAGCAGCTTGTCCGTATTGACAGATACGCAGTATTTT.

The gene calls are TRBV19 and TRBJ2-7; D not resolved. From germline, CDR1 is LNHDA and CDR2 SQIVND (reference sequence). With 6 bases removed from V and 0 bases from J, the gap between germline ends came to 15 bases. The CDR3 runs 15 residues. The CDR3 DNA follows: TGTGCCAGTAGCTCACGTTCCGGGTCCTCCTACGAGCAGTACTTC. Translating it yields CASSSRSGSSYEQYF.

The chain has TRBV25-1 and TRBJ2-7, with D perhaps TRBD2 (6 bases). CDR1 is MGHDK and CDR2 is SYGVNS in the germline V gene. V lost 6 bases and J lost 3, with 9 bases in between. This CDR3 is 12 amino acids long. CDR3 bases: TGTGCCAGCAGCTCCGGGGGCTACGAGCAGTACTTC. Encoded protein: CASSSGGYEQYF.

The CDR3 region is CASSTGKDYEQYF. DNA for the CDR3: TGTGCCAGCAGTACAGGGAAGGATTACGAGCAGTACTTC. The V call is TRBV6-5, the J call TRBJ2-7; tentative D call: TRBD1 (6 bases). The CDR3 has 13 amino acids. With 5 bases removed from V and 4 bases from J, the gap between germline ends came to 12 bases. Germline lookup yields CDR1 MNHEY and CDR2 SVGAGI.

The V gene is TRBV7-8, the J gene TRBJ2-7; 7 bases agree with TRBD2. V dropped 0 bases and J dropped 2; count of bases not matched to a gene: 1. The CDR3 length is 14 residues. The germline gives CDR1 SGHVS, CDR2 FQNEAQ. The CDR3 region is CASSLAGGTYEQYF. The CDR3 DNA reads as TGTGCCAGCAGCTTAGCGGGGGGGACCTACGAGCAGTACTTC. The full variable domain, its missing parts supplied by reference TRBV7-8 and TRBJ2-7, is GAGVSQSPRYKVAKRGQDVALRCDPISGHVSLFWYQQALGQGPEFLTYFQNEAQLDKSGLPSDRFFAERPEGSVSTLKIQRTQQEDSAVYLCASSLAGGTYEQYFGPGTRLTVT.

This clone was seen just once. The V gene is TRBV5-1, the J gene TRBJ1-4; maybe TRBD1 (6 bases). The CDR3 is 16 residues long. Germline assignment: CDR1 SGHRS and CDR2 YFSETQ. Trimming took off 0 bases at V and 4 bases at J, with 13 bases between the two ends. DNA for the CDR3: TGCGCCAGCAGCTTGGGCCCACAGGGCCTTAATGAAAAACTGTTTTTT. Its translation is CASSLGPQGLNEKLFF.

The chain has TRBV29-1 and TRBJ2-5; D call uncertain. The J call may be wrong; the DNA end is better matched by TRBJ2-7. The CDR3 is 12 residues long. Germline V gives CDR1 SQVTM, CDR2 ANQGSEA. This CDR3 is CSVEDRDYEQYF. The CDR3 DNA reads TGCAGCGTTGAAGATCGAGACTACGAGCAGTACTTC.

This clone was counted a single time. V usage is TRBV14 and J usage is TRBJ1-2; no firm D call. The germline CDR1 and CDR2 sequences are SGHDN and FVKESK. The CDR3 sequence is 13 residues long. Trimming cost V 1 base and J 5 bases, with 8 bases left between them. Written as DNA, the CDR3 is TGTGCCAGCAGCCAAGTCTCTCTTTATGGCTACACCTTC. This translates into CASSQVSLYGYTF.

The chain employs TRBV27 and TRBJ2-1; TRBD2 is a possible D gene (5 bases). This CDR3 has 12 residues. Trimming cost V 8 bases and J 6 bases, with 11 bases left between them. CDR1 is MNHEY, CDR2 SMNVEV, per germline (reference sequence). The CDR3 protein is CASRDQLNEQFF. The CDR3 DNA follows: TGTGCCAGCCGGGATCAACTCAATGAGCAGTTCTTC.

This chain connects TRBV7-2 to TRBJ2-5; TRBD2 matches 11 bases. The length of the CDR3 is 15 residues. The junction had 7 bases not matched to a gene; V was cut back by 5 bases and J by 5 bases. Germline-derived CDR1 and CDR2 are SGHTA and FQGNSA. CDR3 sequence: CASSNSGRAWETQYF. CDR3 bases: TGTGCCAGCAGCAATAGCGGGAGGGCTTGGGAGACCCAGTACTTC.

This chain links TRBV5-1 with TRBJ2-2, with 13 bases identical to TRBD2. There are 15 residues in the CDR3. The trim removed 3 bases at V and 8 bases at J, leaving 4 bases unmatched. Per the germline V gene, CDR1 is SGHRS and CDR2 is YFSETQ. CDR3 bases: TGCGCCAGCAGCTCGGGACTAGCGGGAACGGGGGAGCTGTTTTTT. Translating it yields CASSSGLAGTGELFF.

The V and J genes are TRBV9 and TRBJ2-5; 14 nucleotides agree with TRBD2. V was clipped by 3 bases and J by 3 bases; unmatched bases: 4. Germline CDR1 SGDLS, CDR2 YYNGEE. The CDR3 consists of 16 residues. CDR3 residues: CASSAPGLAGEETQYF. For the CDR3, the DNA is TGTGCCAGCAGCGCACCGGGACTAGCGGGAGAAGAGACCCAGTACTTC.

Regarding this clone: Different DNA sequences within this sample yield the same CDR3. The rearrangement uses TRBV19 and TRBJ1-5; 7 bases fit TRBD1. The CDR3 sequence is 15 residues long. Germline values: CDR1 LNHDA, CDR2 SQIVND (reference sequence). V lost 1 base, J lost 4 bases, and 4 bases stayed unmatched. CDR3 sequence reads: CASSIGGQKNQPQHF. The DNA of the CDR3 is TGTGCCAGTAGTATAGGGGGACAGAAGAATCAGCCCCAGCATTTT.

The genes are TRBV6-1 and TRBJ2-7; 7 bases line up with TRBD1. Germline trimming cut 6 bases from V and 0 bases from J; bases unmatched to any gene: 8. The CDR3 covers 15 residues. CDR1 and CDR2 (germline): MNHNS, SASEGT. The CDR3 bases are TGTGCCAGCAGAGCCGGGACAGATATCTCCTACGAGCAGTACTTC. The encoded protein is CASRAGTDISYEQYF.

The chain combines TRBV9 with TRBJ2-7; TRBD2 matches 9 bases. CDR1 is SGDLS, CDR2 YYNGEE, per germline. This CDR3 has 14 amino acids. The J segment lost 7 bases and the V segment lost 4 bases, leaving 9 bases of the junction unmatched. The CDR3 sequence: CASSPREGGREQYF. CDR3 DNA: TGTGCCAGCAGCCCGCGGGAGGGGGGAAGAGAGCAGTACTTC.

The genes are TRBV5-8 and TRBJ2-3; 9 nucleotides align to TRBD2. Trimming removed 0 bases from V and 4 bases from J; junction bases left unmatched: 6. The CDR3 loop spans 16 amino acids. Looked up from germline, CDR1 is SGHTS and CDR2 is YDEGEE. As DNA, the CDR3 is TGTGCCAGCAGCTTGGCGGGCGGGAGGGGTTCAGATACGCAGTATTTT. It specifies CASSLAGGRGSDTQYF.

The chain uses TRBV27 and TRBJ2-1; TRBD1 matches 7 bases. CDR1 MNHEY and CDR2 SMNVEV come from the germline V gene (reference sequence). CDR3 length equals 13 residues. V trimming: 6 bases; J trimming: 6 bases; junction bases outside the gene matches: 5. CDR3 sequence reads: CASSYRGANEQFF. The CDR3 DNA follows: TGTGCCAGCAGCTACAGGGGTGCCAATGAGCAGTTCTTC.

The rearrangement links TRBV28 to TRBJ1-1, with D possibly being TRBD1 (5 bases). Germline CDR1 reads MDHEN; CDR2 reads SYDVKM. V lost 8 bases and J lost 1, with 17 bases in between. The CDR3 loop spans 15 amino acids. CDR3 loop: CASLRQGWTNTEAFF. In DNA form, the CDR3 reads TGTGCCAGCCTTAGGCAGGGATGGACGAACACTGAAGCTTTCTTT.

CDR3 region: CASTVRDSSYEQYF. Here the CDR3 DNA reads TGCGCCAGCACCGTACGGGACAGTTCCTACGAGCAGTACTTC. The chain uses TRBV5-1 and TRBJ2-7; 7 nucleotides align to TRBD1. Germline assignment: CDR1 SGHRS and CDR2 YFSETQ. V dropped 6 bases and J dropped 1; count of bases not matched to a gene: 7. The CDR3 is 14 residues long.

CDR3 coding DNA: TGTGCCAGCAGCTTGGGACATGACAATGAGCAGTTCTTC. This sequence encodes CASSLGHDNEQFF. The chain links TRBV7-2 to TRBJ2-1; D is perhaps TRBD1 (6 bases). The CDR3 length is 13 residues. V dropped 3 bases and J dropped 5 bases, with 8 bases sitting between them. Germline assignment: CDR1 SGHTA and CDR2 FQGNSA.

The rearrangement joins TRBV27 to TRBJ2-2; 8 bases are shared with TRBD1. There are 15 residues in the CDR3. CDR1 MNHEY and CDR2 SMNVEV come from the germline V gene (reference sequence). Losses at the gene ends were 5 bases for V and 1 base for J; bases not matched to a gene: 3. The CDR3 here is CASSPGQGNTGELFF. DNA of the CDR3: TGTGCCAGCAGTCCCGGACAGGGGAACACCGGGGAGCTGTTTTTT.